Presented here are 28 T cell receptor beta chains from one specimen sequenced in a study of T and B cells in COVID-19 patients. From blood, about 220-500 ng of genomic DNA served as TRB template. Multiplex PCR with BIOMED2 TRB-A/B primer pools amplified TRB rearrangements. TCRdb reprocessed the multiplex PCR reads via MiXCR and lists one record per CDR3 protein. Altogether a few thousand distinct CDR3 sequences are present, around 26% being singletons, with the ten largest covering 15% to 20%. Input material: blood. These receptors were taken from a human donor with active COVID-19.

The chain employs TRBV11-2 and TRBJ1-4; possibly TRBD1 for D (6 bases). The V end was cut by 3 bases, the J end by 3 bases, with 11 bases between. The CDR3 contains 15 residues. CDR1 and CDR2 (germline): SGHAT, FQNNGV. The CDR3 protein is CASSFQGWANEKLFF. The CDR3 nucleotides read TGTGCCAGCAGCTTTCAGGGGTGGGCTAATGAAAAACTGTTTTTT.

The chain uses TRBV20-1 and TRBJ2-1; 9 nucleotides align to TRBD2. The V and J ends lost 0 bases and 7 bases, in that order; junction bases with no gene match: 10. There are 16 residues in the CDR3. Per germline, CDR1 DFQATT and CDR2 SNEGSKA (reference sequence). CDR3 sequence: CSARDILAGISNEQFF. Written as DNA, the CDR3 is TGCAGTGCTAGAGACATTCTAGCGGGAATTTCTAATGAGCAGTTCTTC.

Ten or more counts support this clonotype. V is TRBV13 and J is TRBJ2-6; D not certain. CDR1 and CDR2 (germline): PRHDT, FYEKMQ (reference sequence). The V and J ends lost 6 bases and 0 bases respectively, with 9 bases between them. The CDR3 has 15 amino acids. CDR3 in amino acids: CASSQGISGANVLTF. The CDR3, as DNA: TGTGCCAGCAGTCAAGGCATCTCTGGGGCCAACGTCCTGACTTTC.

Only a few counts were recorded for this clonotype. The chain links TRBV5-1 to TRBJ2-7; the D gene is possibly TRBD1 (5 bases). In germline, CDR1 is SGHRS, CDR2 YFSETQ. The CDR3 is 12 residues long. V lost 2 bases, J lost 5 bases, and 8 bases lay in between. CDR3 DNA sequence: TGCGCCAGCAGCTTTGAACAGGACGAGCAGTACTTC. As protein: CASSFEQDEQYF.

This clonotype ranks as medium-sized. This chain connects TRBV6-6 to TRBJ2-3, with D unclear. The V and J ends lost 5 bases and 1 base respectively, with 10 bases between them. Germline lookup yields CDR1 MNHNY and CDR2 SVGAGI (reference sequence). The CDR3 length is 14 residues. CDR3 nucleotide sequence: TGTGCCAGCAGTCGGAGTGGGGGCACAGATACGCAGTATTTT. This encodes CASSRSGGTDTQYF.

V usage is TRBV4-3 and J usage is TRBJ1-4; no definite D call. V was cut by 0 bases and J by 5 bases, with 10 bases left in between. The V gene's germline CDR1 is LGHNA and CDR2 YSLEER. The CDR3 totals 15 residues. The CDR3 DNA follows: TGCGCCAGCAGCCAAGATCCGGGGATAAATGAAAAACTGTTTTTT. Protein: CASSQDPGINEKLFF.

CDR3: CSVGGQGYEQYF. The DNA for the CDR3 is TGCAGCGTTGGGGGACAGGGCTACGAGCAGTACTTC. The chain uses TRBV29-1 and TRBJ2-7; 9 nucleotides align to TRBD1. Per germline, CDR1 SQVTM and CDR2 ANQGSEA. CDR3 length: 12 amino acids. J lost 3 bases, V lost 4 bases, and 1 base had no gene match.

V is TRBV5-1 and J is TRBJ2-7, with no clear D. Germline-derived CDR1 and CDR2 are SGHRS and YFSETQ. This CDR3 is built from 16 residues. The V gene lost 3 bases and the J gene lost 0 bases, with 16 bases spanning the gap. The CDR3 DNA is TGCGCCAGCAGCTCCGAGGACCGGGTGAGCTCCTACGAGCAGTACTTC. This codes for CASSSEDRVSSYEQYF.

This chain connects TRBV5-6 to TRBJ2-1; no firm D call. V was cut by 4 bases and J by 4 bases, with 3 bases left in between. The CDR3 length is 11 residues. In germline, CDR1 is SGHDT, CDR2 YYEEEE. CDR3 in amino acids: CASSQYNEQFF. CDR3 DNA sequence: TGTGCCAGCAGCCAATACAATGAGCAGTTCTTC.

The table lists this clonotype with a count of one. This chain uses TRBV30 with TRBJ2-3; 15 bases agree with TRBD2. The CDR3 contains 15 residues. The J segment lost 6 bases and the V segment lost 1 base, leaving 2 bases of the junction unmatched. Germline assignment: CDR1 GTSNPN and CDR2 SVGIG (reference sequence). CDR3 sequence reads: CAWSGTSGRADTQYF. CDR3 DNA: TGTGCCTGGAGTGGGACTAGCGGGAGGGCGGATACGCAGTATTTT.

Within the sample, this clonotype is medium-sized. J is TRBJ1-6 and V is TRBV5-1; 9 nucleotides align to TRBD1. The germline V gene has CDR1 SGHRS and CDR2 YFSETQ. The CDR3 has 16 residues. V shed 0 bases and J 8 bases; nucleotides not matched to a gene: 6. CDR3 DNA: TGCGCCAGCAGCTTGGGACAGGGGGATTCCCATTCACCCCTCCACTTT. Residues: CASSLGQGDSHSPLHF.

This clonotype was seen only a few times. The V gene is TRBV6-1, the J gene TRBJ2-1; 9 nucleotides match TRBD1. The trim removed 3 bases at V and 3 bases at J, leaving 3 bases unmatched. Germline V gives CDR1 MNHNS, CDR2 SASEGT. The CDR3 totals 15 residues. The CDR3 protein is CASSDQGQGYNEQFF. CDR3 coding DNA: TGTGCCAGCAGTGATCAGGGACAGGGCTACAATGAGCAGTTCTTC.

This sequence joins TRBV5-4 and TRBJ1-2; tentative D call: TRBD1 (5 bases). CDR1 is SGHNT and CDR2 is YYREEE in the germline V gene (reference sequence). There are 13 residues in the CDR3. Trimming took off 8 bases at V and 0 bases at J, with 11 bases between the two ends. The CDR3 DNA is TGTGCCAGTGGACACGATACTAACTATGGCTACACCTTC. Amino acid sequence: CASGHDTNYGYTF.

This clonotype occurred a few times. V gene TRBV20-1 combines with J gene TRBJ2-3; D not resolved. The CDR3 covers 10 residues. CDR1 and CDR2 (germline): DFQATT, SNEGSKA (reference sequence). V was clipped by 6 bases and J by 6 bases, with 7 bases between them. This CDR3 reads CSATWDTQYF. The CDR3 DNA follows: TGCAGTGCCACCTGGGATACGCAGTATTTT.

This clonotype was picked up one time. In DNA form, the CDR3 reads TGCAGTGCCCCCGGGACAGCTAGAAACACCATATATTTT. This sequence encodes CSAPGTARNTIYF. The chain links TRBV20-1 to TRBJ1-3; 7 bases align to TRBD1. CDR3 size: 13 residues. The germline CDR1 and CDR2 sequences are DFQATT and SNEGSKA (reference sequence). The V segment lost 6 bases and the J segment 5 bases; nucleotides outside the gene matches: 7.

By share, this clonotype counts as medium-sized (0.01 to 0.1%). The V and J genes are TRBV19 and TRBJ1-1; TRBD1 aligns across 9 bases. This CDR3 is 14 amino acids long. Germline V CDR1 and CDR2: LNHDA, SQIVND (reference sequence). V lost 7 bases and J lost 4; bases outside the gene matches: 7. CDR3 bases: TGTGCCAGTACTAAAGACAGGGGGATCACTGAAGCTTTCTTT. Its translation: CASTKDRGITEAFF.

This clonotype occurred once. The chain couples TRBV6-5 to TRBJ1-4; D not resolved. From germline, CDR1 is MNHEY and CDR2 SVGAGI. The CDR3 sequence is 15 residues long. V was pared by 5 bases and J by 5 bases, with 15 bases between. The CDR3 loop is CASSEAGQLNEKLFF. The CDR3 DNA reads TGTGCCAGCAGTGAAGCCGGGCAGTTGAATGAAAAACTGTTTTTT.

J is TRBJ2-1 and V is TRBV19, with 13 nucleotides matching TRBD2. The germline gives CDR1 LNHDA, CDR2 SQIVND (reference sequence). V shed 5 bases and J 4 bases; nucleotides not matched to a gene: 2. The CDR3 contains 15 residues. CDR3 in amino acids: CASSGTSGAYNEQFF. The CDR3 region has the DNA TGTGCCAGTAGTGGGACTAGCGGGGCTTACAATGAGCAGTTCTTC.

This clonotype is medium-sized in the sample. V is TRBV15 and J is TRBJ2-5; no definite D call. Germline V gives CDR1 LNHNV, CDR2 YYDKDF (reference sequence). The CDR3 covers 16 residues. V was cut by 1 base and J by 2 bases, with 14 bases left in between. The CDR3 spells CATSRGAAAAQETQYF. CDR3 DNA sequence: TGTGCCACCAGCAGAGGAGCCGCGGCAGCGCAAGAGACCCAGTACTTC.

Turning to this clonotype: Given a much more abundant clone one base away, this may be a read error. The missing conserved phenylalanine or tryptophan at the end of this CDR3 makes a read error likely. The J gene is TRBJ2-7, the V gene TRBV6-2 or TRBV6-3, with 8 nucleotides matching TRBD2. V gave up 7 bases and J gave up 2 bases; unmatched junction bases: 10. This CDR3 spans 15 amino acids. The germline gives CDR1 MNHEY, CDR2 SVGEGT. The CDR3 nucleotides read TGTGCCAGCACCCGCGGGGGGTTCTATACCTACGAGCAGTACTTA. Its translation is CASTRGGFYTYEQYL.

Notes on this clonotype: A read error is likely, as this CDR3 ends without the conserved phenylalanine or tryptophan. No DNA is shown, since the ends of the CDR3 on it are uncertain; the CDR3 is the one TCRdb lists. This rearrangement joins TRBV14 to TRBJ1-2; TRBD1, the table's D call, was not compared with the DNA. Germline loops: CDR1 SGHDN, CDR2 FVKESK. The CDR3 length equals 10 residues, ends included. CDR3 in amino acids: CASSPGTPFN.

The gene calls are TRBV29-1 and TRBJ2-2, with 10 bases identical to TRBD2. Germline V gives CDR1 SQVTM, CDR2 ANQGSEA. With V trimmed by 4 bases and J by 5 bases, 4 bases remained unmatched. The CDR3 runs 14 residues. The CDR3 region is CSVGASGSTGELFF. As DNA, the CDR3 is TGCAGCGTTGGGGCTAGCGGGAGTACCGGGGAGCTGTTTTTT.

The J gene is TRBJ2-7, the V gene TRBV4-3; D is unclear. The germline CDR1 and CDR2 sequences are LGHNA and YSLEER. The V gene lost 0 bases and the J gene lost 0 bases, with 9 bases spanning the gap. CDR3 size: 15 residues. CDR3 bases: TGCGCCAGCAGCCAAGAAAGGGTGGTCTCCTACGAGCAGTACTTC. It translates to CASSQERVVSYEQYF.

This clonotype showed up just a few times. V is TRBV20-1 and J is TRBJ2-5; D is ambiguous. Trimming shortened V by 2 bases and J by 4 bases, and 8 bases separated the two germline ends. Germline values: CDR1 DFQATT, CDR2 SNEGSKA (reference sequence). The CDR3 length is 12 residues. The CDR3 DNA reads TGCAGTGCTAGAAGTCACCGAGAGACCCAGTACTTC. It translates to CSARSHRETQYF.

This clonotype is medium-sized by share. The chain uses TRBV12-3 or TRBV12-4 and TRBJ2-7; no firm D call. The CDR3 runs 11 residues. V was trimmed by 3 bases and J by 3 bases, leaving 3 bases between them. CDR3 residues: CASSFGYEQYF. The DNA of the CDR3 is TGTGCCAGCAGTTTTGGCTACGAGCAGTACTTC.

A few counts support this clonotype. This sequence joins TRBV10-3 and TRBJ2-6, with D possibly called TRBD1 or TRBD2 (5 bases each). CDR1 and CDR2 from the germline V gene are ENHRY and SYGVKD. CDR3 size: 18 residues. The V gene lost 8 bases and the J gene lost 0 bases, with 20 bases spanning the gap. The CDR3 here is CAILPGDGGSSGANVLTF. DNA of the CDR3: TGTGCCATCCTACCCGGGGACGGCGGGTCCTCTGGGGCCAACGTCCTGACTTTC.

This chain uses TRBV30 with TRBJ2-4; 8 bases are a match to TRBD1. This CDR3 contains 12 residues. Per the germline V gene, CDR1 is GTSNPN and CDR2 is SVGIG (reference sequence). Trimming removed 2 bases from V and 11 bases from J; junction bases left unmatched: 5. This CDR3 is CAWSPGGPLQYF. CDR3 in DNA: TGTGCCTGGAGTCCAGGGGGCCCCCTTCAGTACTTC.

This chain links TRBV6-1 with TRBJ2-7; D is unresolved. V shed 8 bases and J shed 5 bases, with 19 bases lying between them. The CDR3 runs to 14 residues. Germline-derived CDR1 and CDR2 are MNHNS and SASEGT. CDR3 loop: CASWRSGNLDEQYF. The CDR3 region has the DNA TGTGCCAGCTGGCGTTCCGGCAACTTAGACGAGCAGTACTTC.